This T cell receptor (beta chain) came from a study of immune cell composition in non-small cell lung cancer. TCRdb's copy holds only in-frame clones and misses some; the assay was immunoSEQ multiplex PCR. The data contain 4,000 to 5,500 clones, approximately 80% of them seen just once; the ten biggest clones take up around 12%. The V end lost 8 bases, the J end lost 3 bases, and 15 bases lay between the germline ends. This CDR3 spans 13 amino acids. Source material: lung tumor tissue. The chain joins TRBV5-3 to TRBJ2-7; the D gene is possibly TRBD1 (6 bases). TRBV5-3 is known as an ORF, though its function is uncertain. This clonotype was sampled from a human donor with non-small cell lung cancer. CDR3 residues: CASTPKGGYEQYF. In DNA, the CDR3 is TGTGCCAGCACCCCCAAAGGGGGCTACGAGCAGTACTTC.